Below are 30 T cell receptor beta chains sequenced from a single sample in a study of cytomegalovirus exposure and HLA in healthy donors. This PCR relied on a set of 60 Vbeta primers and 13 Jbeta primers. The method was immunoSEQ multiplex PCR; TCRdb's version includes in-frame clones alone and lacks a portion of them. The table shows about 150,000 clones, with roughly 9.8% occurring only once. Sequenced input: PBMCs. These receptors originate from a man aged 45-65 years in good health and CMV-seronegative.

The gene calls are TRBV27 and TRBJ1-2; perhaps TRBD1 as D (5 bases). This CDR3 contains 13 residues. Trimming removed 2 bases at V and 3 bases at J, with 7 bases between. Germline V gene data show CDR1 as MNHEY and CDR2 as SMNVEV (reference sequence). The CDR3 nucleotides are TGTGCCAGCAGTTTACAGGGATACTATGGCTACACCTTC. Translating gives CASSLQGYYGYTF.

On this clone: Other DNA sequences in this sample translate to the same CDR3. This sequence joins TRBV28 and TRBJ1-1; 8 nucleotides match TRBD1. Trimming took 5 bases from V and 8 from J; bases not matched to a gene: 7. CDR3 length equals 13 residues. Germline loops: CDR1 MDHEN, CDR2 SYDVKM. CDR3 nucleotide sequence: TGTGCCAGCAGTCCCACACGGGACAGGGAAGCTTTCTTT. Protein product: CASSPTRDREAFF.

The chain is built from TRBV15 and TRBJ2-7, with TRBD2 as a possible D gene (5 bases). The V gene's germline CDR1 is LNHNV and CDR2 YYDKDF (reference sequence). The length of the CDR3 is 13 residues. V was pared by 1 base and J by 3 bases, with 7 bases between. For the CDR3, the DNA is TGTGCCACCAGCAGAGGACGGGGCTACGAGCAGTACTTC. Residues: CATSRGRGYEQYF.

The genes are TRBV2 and TRBJ2-2; D might be TRBD1 (5 bases). Between the trimmed V and J ends, which lost 4 bases and 3 bases, there was a span of 12 bases. The V gene's germline CDR1 is SNHLY and CDR2 FYNNEI. The CDR3 length is 15 residues. CDR3 nucleotide sequence: TGTGCCAGCAGTGTATTCAGGGCCTACACCGGGGAGCTGTTTTTT. This translates into CASSVFRAYTGELFF.

This clone has more than one count but fewer than ten. V usage is TRBV7-2 and J usage is TRBJ1-1, with a possible D match to TRBD1 (5 bases). The V end was cut by 3 bases, the J end by 10 bases, with 15 bases between. The germline gives CDR1 SGHTA, CDR2 FQGNSA. The length of the CDR3 is 13 residues. As DNA, the CDR3 is TGTGCCAGCAGCTTCGAAGGTAGGCAGGGAGCTTTCTTT. Its protein product is CASSFEGRQGAFF.

This clone occurred a few times. The rearrangement uses TRBV30 and TRBJ2-5, with D tentatively TRBD1 (6 bases). Germline lookup yields CDR1 GTSNPN and CDR2 SVGIG (reference sequence). Trimming took 2 bases from V and 5 from J, leaving 9 bases between them. This CDR3 is 12 amino acids long. As DNA, the CDR3 is TGTGCCTGGAGTAAGGGGGATGAGACCCAGTACTTC. This encodes CAWSKGDETQYF.

There are a few counts of this clone. The chain combines TRBV9 with TRBJ2-5; 7 bases fit TRBD2. Germline lookup yields CDR1 SGDLS and CDR2 YYNGEE. CDR3 length: 15 amino acids. J lost 5 bases, V lost 2 bases, and 9 bases had no gene match. The CDR3 DNA reads as TGTGCCAGCAGCGTTCGGCGGGGAGGGTGGGAGACCCAGTACTTC. Translating gives CASSVRRGGWETQYF.

This clone was picked up a small number of times. V and J are TRBV30 and TRBJ2-5; 11 bases line up with TRBD2. Trimming cost V 4 bases and J 5 bases; bases outside gene matches: 6. The CDR3 is 14 amino acids. The V gene's germline CDR1 is GTSNPN and CDR2 SVGIG (reference sequence). This chain's CDR3 is CAWNLAGGRETQYF. CDR3 DNA: TGTGCCTGGAATTTAGCGGGGGGGCGGGAGACCCAGTACTTC.

In its sample, this clone was seen a few times. V and J are TRBV28 and TRBJ2-7, with 15 bases identical to TRBD2. V shed 3 bases, J shed 7 bases, and the junction held 16 bases outside the gene matches. Germline V gene sequence: CDR1 MDHEN, CDR2 SYDVKM. This CDR3 is 19 amino acids long. The chain's CDR3 is CASSFPWGLAGGLPTEQYF. In DNA, the CDR3 is TGTGCCAGCAGTTTTCCCTGGGGACTAGCGGGAGGACTCCCTACTGAGCAGTACTTC.

The chain links TRBV5-1 to TRBJ2-3; D call uncertain. The V end was cut by 4 bases, the J end by 2 bases, with 20 bases between. Germline CDR1 reads SGHRS; CDR2 reads YFSETQ. The CDR3 runs 17 residues. CDR3 loop: CASSSPRSPGTTDTQYF. The DNA for the CDR3 is TGCGCCAGCAGCAGCCCCCGGAGCCCCGGCACCACAGATACGCAGTATTTT.

The genes are TRBV15 and TRBJ1-3; unclear D gene. There are 13 residues in the CDR3. Between the trimmed V and J ends, which lost 4 bases and 4 bases, there was a span of 8 bases. The germline CDR1 and CDR2 sequences are LNHNV and YYDKDF (reference sequence). CDR3 sequence (DNA): TGTGCCACCAGCATCTACAGAGGAAACACCATATATTTT. Its translation: CATSIYRGNTIYF.

The V gene is TRBV10-1, the J gene TRBJ2-7; no firm D call. The CDR3 has 12 residues. The ends were cut back, 3 bases at V and 1 base at J, with 4 bases in the middle. CDR1 and CDR2 (germline): WNHNN, SYGVQD (reference sequence). The CDR3 is CASSDPSYEQYF. The CDR3 bases are TGCGCCAGCAGTGACCCTTCCTACGAGCAGTACTTC.

This clone was picked up a small number of times. The chain is built from TRBV7-3 and TRBJ2-3; 13 bases are a match to TRBD2. The germline V gene encodes CDR1 SGHTA and CDR2 FQGTGA. CDR3 length equals 16 residues. With V trimmed by 7 bases and J by 4 bases, 8 bases remained unmatched. CDR3 in DNA: TGTGCCAGCACCAAAGGACTAGCGGGGGAAGCAGATACGCAGTATTTT. It encodes CASTKGLAGEADTQYF.

This clone was counted between two and nine times. The chain links TRBV25-1 to TRBJ1-2; tentatively, D is TRBD1 (6 bases). Germline V gene lookup returns CDR1 MGHDK and CDR2 SYGVNS. The V and J ends lost 7 bases and 3 bases respectively, with 9 bases between them. The CDR3 totals 12 residues. This CDR3 reads CASTEGDYGYTF. In DNA, the CDR3 is TGTGCCAGCACCGAGGGGGACTATGGCTACACCTTC.

This clone was counted a few times. CDR3 DNA: TGTGCCAGCTTCGCTAGCGGTACAAATGAGCAGTTCTTC. The encoded protein is CASFASGTNEQFF. The V call is TRBV18, the J call TRBJ2-1; 7 bases fit TRBD2. The CDR3 runs to 13 residues. Germline lookup yields CDR1 KGHSH and CDR2 LQKENI. Trimming at V came to 7 bases and at J to 7 bases, leaving 7 bases not matched to a gene.

There are a few counts of this clone. This sequence joins TRBV10-2 and TRBJ2-4; D unresolved. V gave up 2 bases and J gave up 4 bases, with 9 bases separating them. The CDR3 runs to 14 residues. CDR1 and CDR2 (germline): WSHSY, SAAADI. The CDR3 here is CASSEDNLKNIQYF. CDR3 bases: TGCGCCAGCAGTGAGGATAATCTAAAAAACATTCAGTACTTC.

The chain employs TRBV5-1 and TRBJ2-2; 11 bases line up with TRBD1. Germline loops: CDR1 SGHRS, CDR2 YFSETQ. CDR3 length: 15 residues. J gave up 6 bases and V 0 bases, and 1 base lay outside the gene matches. The CDR3, as DNA: TGCGCCAGCAGCTTGGCGGGACAGGGGGCCGGGGAGCTGTTTTTT. Translation gives CASSLAGQGAGELFF.

This clone showed up just a few times. The CDR3 reads CASSDSSQAGANVLTF. The DNA of the CDR3 is TGTGCCAGCAGTGACAGTTCGCAGGCTGGGGCCAACGTCCTGACTTTC. The rearrangement uses TRBV6-4 and TRBJ2-6; D gene uncertain. The CDR3 is 16 residues long. Germline V gene lookup returns CDR1 MRHNA and CDR2 SNTAGT. The V end was cut by 2 bases, the J end by 2 bases, with 10 bases between.

This sequence joins TRBV11-2 and TRBJ2-7; D gene unclear. Germline V CDR1 and CDR2: SGHAT, FQNNGV. V lost 3 bases to trimming and J lost 2 bases, with 8 bases between them. CDR3 length: 13 amino acids. The CDR3 sequence is CASSFTGTYEQYF. The CDR3 DNA follows: TGTGCCAGCAGCTTTACGGGTACCTACGAGCAGTACTTC. Using reference TRBV11-2 and TRBJ2-7 for the parts outside the CDR3, the full variable domain is EAGVAQSPRYKIIEKRQSVAFWCNPISGHATLYWYQQILGQGPKLLIQFQNNGVVDDSQLPKDRFSAERLKGVDSTLKIQPAKLEDSAVYLCASSFTGTYEQYFGPGTRLTVT.

V usage is TRBV18 and J usage is TRBJ2-5, with TRBD1 identical over 8 bases. Germline V gene data show CDR1 as KGHSH and CDR2 as LQKENI. The CDR3 consists of 14 residues. V dropped 4 bases and J dropped 5; count of bases not matched to a gene: 6. The CDR3 DNA follows: TGTGCCAGCTCACGCGGACAGGGCGGGGAGACCCAGTACTTC. Translation: CASSRGQGGETQYF.

The chain's CDR3 is CASLVLPGTEAFF. The CDR3 region has the DNA TGTGCCAGCCTAGTTTTACCTGGCACTGAAGCTTTCTTT. The chain has TRBV7-9 and TRBJ1-1; D gene ambiguous. The germline CDR1 and CDR2 sequences are SEHNR and FQNEAQ (reference sequence). This CDR3 contains 13 residues. Trimming shortened V by 8 bases and J by 4 bases, and 14 bases separated the two germline ends.

This clone was counted once. This chain links TRBV5-1 with TRBJ1-5, with TRBD1 as a possible D gene (5 bases). The CDR3 has 14 residues. Germline CDR1 reads SGHRS; CDR2 reads YFSETQ. With 0 bases removed from V and 4 bases from J, the gap between germline ends came to 8 bases. CDR3 nucleotides: TGCGCCAGCAGCTTGGCCGGGGGGAATCAGCCCCAGCATTTT. It yields the protein CASSLAGGNQPQHF.

This clone was counted only a few times. CDR3 DNA: TGCAGCGTTATCAATCCAGATTATGATCAGCCCCAGCATTTT. Its translation: CSVINPDYDQPQHF. The chain has TRBV29-1 and TRBJ1-5; D is uncertain. V was cut by 5 bases and J by 5 bases, with 16 bases left in between. The CDR3 is made up of 14 amino acids. Per germline, CDR1 SQVTM and CDR2 ANQGSEA.

The J gene is TRBJ2-3, the V gene TRBV6-1; D gene ambiguous. With 5 bases removed from V and 6 bases from J, the gap between germline ends came to 12 bases. CDR3 length: 13 residues. CDR1 and CDR2 (germline): MNHNS, SASEGT. CDR3 region: CASSYDPGDTQYF. The CDR3 nucleotides read TGTGCCAGCAGTTATGACCCCGGGGATACGCAGTATTTT.

The V gene is TRBV19, the J gene TRBJ1-4; perhaps TRBD1 as D (6 bases). CDR1 LNHDA and CDR2 SQIVND come from the germline V gene (reference sequence). There are 15 residues in the CDR3. Between the trimmed V and J ends, which lost 6 bases and 4 bases, there was a span of 15 bases. DNA of the CDR3: TGTGCCAGTAGGGTCGGACAGAGCCGTAATGAAAAACTGTTTTTT. It specifies CASRVGQSRNEKLFF.

The V call is TRBV5-1, the J call TRBJ1-1, with a tentative D call TRBD1 (6 bases). The CDR3 spans 15 residues. V lost 0 bases and J 2 bases, leaving 11 bases between the germline ends. Germline V gene sequence: CDR1 SGHRS, CDR2 YFSETQ. CDR3 region: CASSLAGQRNTEAFF. In nucleotides, the CDR3 is TGCGCCAGCAGCTTGGCCGGACAGAGAAACACTGAAGCTTTCTTT.

The chain couples TRBV28 to TRBJ2-2; possible D gene TRBD2, 5 bases. The ends were cut back, 7 bases at V and 1 base at J, with 22 bases in the middle. In germline, CDR1 is MDHEN, CDR2 SYDVKM. The CDR3 has 18 residues. The CDR3 protein is CASIPNRARLQNTGELFF. In DNA, the CDR3 is TGTGCCAGCATCCCCAATAGGGCGAGACTACAGAACACCGGGGAGCTGTTTTTT. The full variable domain, completed using reference TRBV28 and TRBJ2-2, is DVKVTQSSRYLVKRTGEKVFLECVQDMDHENMFWYRQDPGLGLRLIYFSYDVKMKEKGDIPEGYSVSREKKERFSLILESASTNQTSMYLCASIPNRARLQNTGELFFGEGSRLTVL.

The chain carries TRBV5-1 and TRBJ2-2, with TRBD2 matching over 7 bases. V gave up 3 bases and J gave up 2 bases; unmatched junction bases: 10. The germline V gene has CDR1 SGHRS and CDR2 YFSETQ. The CDR3 length is 17 residues. The CDR3 DNA reads as TGCGCCAGCAGCTCGAACCGGGACTACCTTAACACCGGGGAGCTGTTTTTT. Amino acid sequence: CASSSNRDYLNTGELFF.

This clone was counted only a few times. The V gene is TRBV6-1, the J gene TRBJ2-7; D possibly corresponds to TRBD2 (6 bases). Germline V lookup: CDR1 MNHNS, CDR2 SASEGT. V lost 6 bases and J 1 base, leaving 13 bases between the germline ends. The CDR3 is 14 amino acids. This chain's CDR3 is CASRGLSISYEQYF. The DNA for the CDR3 is TGTGCCAGCAGAGGACTATCAATTTCCTACGAGCAGTACTTC.

This clone was observed a handful of times. This chain joins TRBV5-6 and TRBJ2-2; no firm D call. Trimming shortened V by 0 bases and J by 6 bases, and 6 bases separated the two germline ends. Germline V gives CDR1 SGHDT, CDR2 YYEEEE. The CDR3 is 13 residues long. The CDR3 sequence: CASSLVPAGELFF. The CDR3 nucleotides are TGTGCCAGCAGCTTGGTCCCAGCCGGGGAGCTGTTTTTT.